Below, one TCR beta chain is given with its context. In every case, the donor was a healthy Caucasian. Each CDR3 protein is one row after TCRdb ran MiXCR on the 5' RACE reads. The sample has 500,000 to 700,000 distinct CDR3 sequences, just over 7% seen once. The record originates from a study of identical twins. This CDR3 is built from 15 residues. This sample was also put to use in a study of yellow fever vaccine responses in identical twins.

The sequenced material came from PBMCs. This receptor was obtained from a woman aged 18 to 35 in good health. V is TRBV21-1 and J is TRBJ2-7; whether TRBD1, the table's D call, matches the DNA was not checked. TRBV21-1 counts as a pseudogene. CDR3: CASRPRDIGRYEQYF. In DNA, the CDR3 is TGTGCCAGCAGGCCCCGGGACATCGGGCGCTACGAGCAGTACTTC.